Shown below are 13 T cell receptor beta chains from a single sample sequenced in a study of Graves' ophthalmopathy and Graves' hyperthyroidism. Transcripts of RNA were the source for amplifying TCR beta CDR3 regions. First-round RT-PCR employed HTBI primers, with a second-round multiplex PCR after it. TCRdb independently ran MiXCR on the multiplex PCR reads; one entry per CDR3 protein. The sample gives over 500,000 distinct CDR3 sequences, about 20% of which show up once; 7.1% is in the top ten. The sequenced sample consisted of peripheral blood. These receptors came from a woman in her late teens or twenties with stable Graves' hyperthyroidism. Some clones in this sample may be carry-over from other donors' samples.

This clonotype showed up just a few times. The genes are TRBV2 and TRBJ2-7; TRBD2 matches at 14 bases. J gave up 3 bases and V 6 bases, and 4 bases lay outside the gene matches. The CDR3 is 15 amino acids. The germline V gene has CDR1 SNHLY and CDR2 FYNNEI. This CDR3 is CASRTGLAGGYEQYF. DNA for the CDR3: TGTGCCAGCAGGACCGGACTAGCGGGGGGCTACGAGCAGTACTTC.

Of note for this clonotype: A junction boundary mismatches the germline segment, possibly from a read error. The gene calls are TRBV6-1 and TRBJ2-2; 9 positions agree with TRBD2. CDR3 length: 16 residues. The V gene's germline CDR1 is MNHNS and CDR2 SASEGT. The CDR3 is CASSPLAGQPTGELVF. The CDR3 DNA reads as TGTGCCAGCAGTCCTCTAGCGGGACAGCCCACCGGGGAGCTGGTTTTT.

This clonotype was seen ten or more times. The CDR3 region is CAWSVVETQYF. The CDR3 DNA reads as TGTGCCTGGAGTGTAGTCGAGACCCAGTACTTC. The chain has TRBV30 and TRBJ2-5; D gene ambiguous. The ends were cut back, 0 bases at V and 5 bases at J, with 4 bases in the middle. This CDR3 contains 11 residues. Germline assignment: CDR1 GTSNPN and CDR2 SVGIG (reference sequence).

This clonotype was picked up a small number of times. The chain couples TRBV14 to TRBJ1-3, with D possibly being TRBD1 (5 bases). This CDR3 spans 17 amino acids. Trimming stripped 2 bases from V and 2 bases from J, with 16 bases between. The germline V gene has CDR1 SGHDN and CDR2 FVKESK. For the CDR3, the DNA is TGTGCCAGCAGCCAAACTACAGGATATCCAACTGGAAACACCATATATTTT. Its translation: CASSQTTGYPTGNTIYF.

The J gene is TRBJ2-7, the V gene TRBV12-3 or TRBV12-4; tentatively, D is TRBD1 (6 bases). This CDR3 comprises 14 residues. The V gene lost 4 bases and the J gene lost 3 bases, with 13 bases spanning the gap. DNA for the CDR3: TGTGCCAGCAGTTCTCTAGGACAGTTCTACGAGCAGTACTTC. Amino acids: CASSSLGQFYEQYF.

This clonotype was seen at least ten times. The chain links TRBV5-1 to TRBJ1-5; D possibly corresponds to TRBD1 (5 bases). CDR1 and CDR2 from the germline V gene are SGHRS and YFSETQ. Trimming stripped 4 bases from V and 2 bases from J, with 13 bases between. The CDR3 totals 15 residues. For the CDR3, the DNA is TGCGCCAGCAGCCCCGAGGGGACTGGCAATCAGCCCCAGCATTTT. It is translated as CASSPEGTGNQPQHF.

The genes are TRBV6-2 or TRBV6-3 and TRBJ1-1; a possible D gene is TRBD1 (6 bases). The length of the CDR3 is 14 residues. From germline, CDR1 is MNHEY and CDR2 SVGEGT. V lost 10 bases to trimming and J lost 1 base, with 16 bases between them. The CDR3 here is CATLPGAPNTEAFF. CDR3 sequence (DNA): TGTGCCACCCTCCCGGGGGCACCGAACACTGAAGCTTTCTTT.

The chain links TRBV3-1 to TRBJ2-2; no definite D call. The CDR3 is made up of 14 amino acids. V lost 0 bases to trimming and J lost 7 bases, with 9 bases between them. Germline V gene sequence: CDR1 LGHDT, CDR2 YNNKEL (reference sequence). As DNA, the CDR3 is TGTGCCAGCAGCCAAGAGACTGGGATCGGGGAGCTGTTTTTT. Its translation: CASSQETGIGELFF.

The gene calls are TRBV7-6 and TRBJ2-7, with D maybe TRBD1 (6 bases). This CDR3 comprises 16 residues. With 1 base removed from V and 2 bases from J, the gap between germline ends came to 15 bases. CDR1 is SGHVS and CDR2 is FNYEAQ in the germline V gene. The DNA of the CDR3 is TGTGCCAGCAGCTTAGGTTCCCGGACAGACGCCTACGAGCAGTACTTC. This codes for CASSLGSRTDAYEQYF.

This clonotype was seen repeatedly, ten times or more. The V gene is TRBV12-3 or TRBV12-4, the J gene TRBJ2-7; D not resolved. V was pared by 6 bases and J by 6 bases, with 9 bases between. The CDR3 has 11 residues. The CDR3 DNA follows: TGTGCCAGCAGCCTAGTTTCCGAGCAGTACTTC. Translating gives CASSLVSEQYF.

This clonotype was observed a handful of times. V gene TRBV28 combines with J gene TRBJ1-2; TRBD1 agrees at 7 bases. CDR3 length equals 13 residues. Germline assignment: CDR1 MDHEN and CDR2 SYDVKM. V dropped 7 bases and J dropped 4; count of bases not matched to a gene: 6. The CDR3 spells CASTRQGSYGYTF. The CDR3 region has the DNA TGTGCCAGCACCCGACAGGGCTCCTATGGCTACACCTTC.

In regard to this clonotype: A junction boundary mismatches the germline segment, possibly from a read error. The chain employs TRBV6-1 and TRBJ1-5; D remains unclear. The CDR3 covers 13 residues. Per germline, CDR1 MNHNS and CDR2 SASEGT. The CDR3 nucleotides are TGTGCCAGCGGTGAAGTTGGAGATCAGCCCCAGCATTTT. The encoded protein is CASGEVGDQPQHF.

This clonotype was observed many times. The V gene is TRBV29-1, the J gene TRBJ1-2; tentatively, D is TRBD1 (5 bases). Germline V CDR1 and CDR2: SQVTM, ANQGSEA. With 5 bases removed from V and 8 bases from J, the gap between germline ends came to 18 bases. The CDR3 is 13 amino acids. The CDR3 reads CSVKRDGVWGYTF. As DNA, the CDR3 is TGCAGCGTTAAGAGGGACGGGGTTTGGGGCTACACCTTC.